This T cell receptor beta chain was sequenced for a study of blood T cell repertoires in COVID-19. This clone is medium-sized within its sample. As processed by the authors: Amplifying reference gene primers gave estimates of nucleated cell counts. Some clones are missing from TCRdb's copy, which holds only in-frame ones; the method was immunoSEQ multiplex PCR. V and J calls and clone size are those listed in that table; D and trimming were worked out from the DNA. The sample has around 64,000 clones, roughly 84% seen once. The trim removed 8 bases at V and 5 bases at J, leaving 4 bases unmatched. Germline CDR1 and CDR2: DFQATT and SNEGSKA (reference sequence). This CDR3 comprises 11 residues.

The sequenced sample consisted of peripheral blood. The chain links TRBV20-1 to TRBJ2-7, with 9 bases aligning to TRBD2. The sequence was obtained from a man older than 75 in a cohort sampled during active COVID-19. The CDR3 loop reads CSSTSGHEQYF. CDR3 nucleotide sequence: TGCAGTTCGACTAGCGGCCACGAGCAGTACTTC.